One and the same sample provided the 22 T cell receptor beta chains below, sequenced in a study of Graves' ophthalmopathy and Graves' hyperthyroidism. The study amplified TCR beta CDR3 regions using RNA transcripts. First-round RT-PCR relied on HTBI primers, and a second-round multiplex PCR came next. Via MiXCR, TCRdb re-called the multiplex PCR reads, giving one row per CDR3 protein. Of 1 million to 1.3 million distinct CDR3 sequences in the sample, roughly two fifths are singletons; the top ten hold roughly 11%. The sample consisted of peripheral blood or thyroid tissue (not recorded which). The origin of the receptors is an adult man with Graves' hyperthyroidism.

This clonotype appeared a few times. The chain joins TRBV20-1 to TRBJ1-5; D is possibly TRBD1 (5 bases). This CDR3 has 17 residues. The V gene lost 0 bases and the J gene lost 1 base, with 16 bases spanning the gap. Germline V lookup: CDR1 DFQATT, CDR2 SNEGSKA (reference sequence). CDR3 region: CSAREFIGVWSNQPQHF. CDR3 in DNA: TGCAGTGCTAGAGAGTTTATAGGGGTTTGGAGCAATCAGCCCCAGCATTTT.

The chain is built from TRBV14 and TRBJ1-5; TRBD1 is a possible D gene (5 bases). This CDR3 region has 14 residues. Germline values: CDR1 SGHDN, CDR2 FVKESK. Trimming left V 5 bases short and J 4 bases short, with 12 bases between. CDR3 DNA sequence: TGTGCCAGCAGCTCAGGGTGTTGGAATCAGCCCCAGCATTTT. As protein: CASSSGCWNQPQHF.

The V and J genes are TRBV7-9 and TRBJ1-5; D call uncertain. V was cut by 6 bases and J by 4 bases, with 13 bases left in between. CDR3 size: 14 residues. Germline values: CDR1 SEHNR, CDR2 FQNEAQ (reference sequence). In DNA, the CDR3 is TGTGCCAGCAGACCGACCGTGACAAATCAGCCCCAGCATTTT. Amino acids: CASRPTVTNQPQHF.

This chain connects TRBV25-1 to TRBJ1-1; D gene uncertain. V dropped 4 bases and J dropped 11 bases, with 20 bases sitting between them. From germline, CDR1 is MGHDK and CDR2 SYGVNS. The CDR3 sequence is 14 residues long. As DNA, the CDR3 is TGTGCCAGCAGTGCCAGAAGGGTTAACGAACTGGCTTTCTTT. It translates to CASSARRVNELAFF.

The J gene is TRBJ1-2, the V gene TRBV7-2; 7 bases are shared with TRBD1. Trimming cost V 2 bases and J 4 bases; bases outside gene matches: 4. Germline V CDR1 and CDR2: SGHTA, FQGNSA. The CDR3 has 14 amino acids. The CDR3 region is CASSLFWDSYGYTF. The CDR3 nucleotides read TGTGCCAGCAGCTTATTCTGGGACAGCTATGGCTACACCTTC.

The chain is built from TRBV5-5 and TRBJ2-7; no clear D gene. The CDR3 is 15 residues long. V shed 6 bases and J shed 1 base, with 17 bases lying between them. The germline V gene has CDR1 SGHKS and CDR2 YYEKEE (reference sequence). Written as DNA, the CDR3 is TGTGCCAGCAATTTGGCAGCAGATCCTTCCTACGAGCAGTACTTC. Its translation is CASNLAADPSYEQYF.

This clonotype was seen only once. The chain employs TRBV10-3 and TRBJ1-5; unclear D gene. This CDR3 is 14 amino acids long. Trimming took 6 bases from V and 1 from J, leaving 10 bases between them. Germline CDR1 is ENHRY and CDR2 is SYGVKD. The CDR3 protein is CAIRDLRSNQPQHF. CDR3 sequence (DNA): TGTGCCATCAGGGACCTAAGAAGCAATCAGCCCCAGCATTTT.

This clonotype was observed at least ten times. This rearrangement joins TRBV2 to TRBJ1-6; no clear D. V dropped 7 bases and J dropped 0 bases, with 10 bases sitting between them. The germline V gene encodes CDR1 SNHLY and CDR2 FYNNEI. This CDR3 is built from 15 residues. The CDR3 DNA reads TGTGCCAGCACCCCCCGGAGCTCCTATAATTCACCCCTCCACTTT. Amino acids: CASTPRSSYNSPLHF. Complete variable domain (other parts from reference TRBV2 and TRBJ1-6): EPEVTQTPSHQVTQMGQEVILRCVPISNHLYFYWYRQILGQKVEFLVSFYNNEISEKSEIFDDQFSVERPDGSNFTLKIRSTKLEDSAMYFCASTPRSSYNSPLHFGNGTRLTVT.

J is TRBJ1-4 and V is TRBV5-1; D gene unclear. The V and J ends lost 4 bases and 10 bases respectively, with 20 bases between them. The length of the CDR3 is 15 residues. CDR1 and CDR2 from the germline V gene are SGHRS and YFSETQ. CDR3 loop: CASSLTTFVEGKLFF. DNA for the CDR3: TGCGCCAGCAGCCTGACGACCTTCGTGGAGGGAAAACTGTTTTTT.

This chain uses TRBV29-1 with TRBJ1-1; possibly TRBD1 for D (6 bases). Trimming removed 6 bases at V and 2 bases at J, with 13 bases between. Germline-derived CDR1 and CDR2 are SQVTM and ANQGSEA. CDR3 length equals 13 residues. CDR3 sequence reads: CSVVGQINTEAFF. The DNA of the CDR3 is TGCAGCGTGGTTGGACAGATTAACACTGAAGCTTTCTTT.

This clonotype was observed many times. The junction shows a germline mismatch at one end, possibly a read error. This chain's CDR3 is CASSLSLAGGEETQYF. The DNA for the CDR3 is TGTGCTAGCAGCTTATCCCTCGCGGGAGGGGAAGAGACCCAGTACTTC. J is TRBJ2-5 and V is TRBV7-7; 9 bases align to TRBD2. Germline V gene lookup returns CDR1 SSHAT and CDR2 FNYEAQ (reference sequence). The CDR3 is 16 residues long.

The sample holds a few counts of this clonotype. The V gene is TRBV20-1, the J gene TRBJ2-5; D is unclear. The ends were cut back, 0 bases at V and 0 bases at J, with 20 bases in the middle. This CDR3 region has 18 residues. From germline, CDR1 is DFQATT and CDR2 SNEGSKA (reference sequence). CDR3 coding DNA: TGCAGTGCTAGAGAGGCCCGGAACAACCTTAAGTACCAAGAGACCCAGTACTTC. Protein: CSAREARNNLKYQETQYF.

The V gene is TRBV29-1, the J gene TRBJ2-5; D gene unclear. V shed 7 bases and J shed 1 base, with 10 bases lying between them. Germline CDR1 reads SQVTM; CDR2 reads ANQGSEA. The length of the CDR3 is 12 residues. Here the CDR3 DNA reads TGCAGCGCTGTCAAGCCCCAAGAGACCCAGTACTTC. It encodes CSAVKPQETQYF.

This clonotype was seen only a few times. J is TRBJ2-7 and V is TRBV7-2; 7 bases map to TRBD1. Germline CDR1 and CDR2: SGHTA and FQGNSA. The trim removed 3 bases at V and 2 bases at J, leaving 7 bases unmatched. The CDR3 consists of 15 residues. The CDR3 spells CASSFTGEGPYEQYF. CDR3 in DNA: TGTGCCAGCAGCTTTACAGGGGAAGGCCCCTACGAGCAGTACTTC.

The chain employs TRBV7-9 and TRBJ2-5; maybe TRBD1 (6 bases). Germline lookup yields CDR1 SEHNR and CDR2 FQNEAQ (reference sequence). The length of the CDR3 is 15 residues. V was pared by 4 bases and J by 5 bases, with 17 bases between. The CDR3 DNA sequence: TGTGCCAGCAGCTCGGCCCGGACAGAGCAGGAGACCCAGTACTTC. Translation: CASSSARTEQETQYF.

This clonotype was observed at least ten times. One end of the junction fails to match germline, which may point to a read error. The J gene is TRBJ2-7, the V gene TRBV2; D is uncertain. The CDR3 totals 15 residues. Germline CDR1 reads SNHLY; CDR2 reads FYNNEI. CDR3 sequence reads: CASREGPGLRLVQYF. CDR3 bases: TGTGCCAGCAGAGAAGGTCCAGGTCTACGATTGGTGCAGTACTTC.

The CDR3 DNA sequence: TGCAGCGTTGGGACAGGCACGCCAGAAGCTTTCTTT. Translating gives CSVGTGTPEAFF. The chain uses TRBV29-1 and TRBJ1-1; 7 bases agree with TRBD1. V gave up 4 bases and J gave up 8 bases; unmatched junction bases: 7. The CDR3 covers 12 residues. CDR1 and CDR2 (germline): SQVTM, ANQGSEA. Based on the CDR3 plus reference TRBV29-1 and TRBJ1-1, the full variable domain is SAVISQKPSRDICQRGTSLTIQCQVDSQVTMMFWYRQQPGQSLTLIATANQGSEATYESGFVIDKFPISRPNLTFSTLTVSNMSPEDSSIYLCSVGTGTPEAFFGQGTRLTVV.

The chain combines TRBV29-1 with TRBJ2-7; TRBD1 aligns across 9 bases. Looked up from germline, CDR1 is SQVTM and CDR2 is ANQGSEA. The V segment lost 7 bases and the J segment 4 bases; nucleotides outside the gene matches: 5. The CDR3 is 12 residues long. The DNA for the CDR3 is TGCAGCGCGGACAGGGGTCAGTACGAGCAGTACTTC. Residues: CSADRGQYEQYF.

In DNA, the CDR3 is TGTGCCACCGAAAGCGGGAGTCGGACCGAGCATTTT. Its protein product is CATESGSRTEHF. This chain links TRBV10-3 with TRBJ1-5, with D uncertain. The V gene lost 10 bases and the J gene lost 14 bases, with 21 bases spanning the gap. The CDR3 runs to 12 residues. The germline V gene encodes CDR1 ENHRY and CDR2 SYGVKD.

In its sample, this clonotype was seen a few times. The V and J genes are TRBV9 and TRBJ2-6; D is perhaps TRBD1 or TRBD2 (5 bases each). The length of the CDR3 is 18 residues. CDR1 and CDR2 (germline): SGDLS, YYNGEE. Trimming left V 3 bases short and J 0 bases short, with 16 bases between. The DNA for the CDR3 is TGTGCCAGCAGCGACCAACCGGGACCAAGCTCTGGGGCCAACGTCCTGACTTTC. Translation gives CASSDQPGPSSGANVLTF.

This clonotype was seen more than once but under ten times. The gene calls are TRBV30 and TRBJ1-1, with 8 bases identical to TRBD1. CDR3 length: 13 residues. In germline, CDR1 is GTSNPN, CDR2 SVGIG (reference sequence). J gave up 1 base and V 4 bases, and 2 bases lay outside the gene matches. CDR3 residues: CAWKGQGNTEAFF. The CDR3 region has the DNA TGTGCCTGGAAAGGACAGGGGAACACTGAAGCTTTCTTT.

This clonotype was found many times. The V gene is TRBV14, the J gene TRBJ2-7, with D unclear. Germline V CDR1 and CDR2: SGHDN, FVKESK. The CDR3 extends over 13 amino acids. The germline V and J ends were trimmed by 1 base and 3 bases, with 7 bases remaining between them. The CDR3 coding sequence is TGTGCCAGCAGCCAAGCTCCAATCTACGAGCAGTACTTC. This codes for CASSQAPIYEQYF.